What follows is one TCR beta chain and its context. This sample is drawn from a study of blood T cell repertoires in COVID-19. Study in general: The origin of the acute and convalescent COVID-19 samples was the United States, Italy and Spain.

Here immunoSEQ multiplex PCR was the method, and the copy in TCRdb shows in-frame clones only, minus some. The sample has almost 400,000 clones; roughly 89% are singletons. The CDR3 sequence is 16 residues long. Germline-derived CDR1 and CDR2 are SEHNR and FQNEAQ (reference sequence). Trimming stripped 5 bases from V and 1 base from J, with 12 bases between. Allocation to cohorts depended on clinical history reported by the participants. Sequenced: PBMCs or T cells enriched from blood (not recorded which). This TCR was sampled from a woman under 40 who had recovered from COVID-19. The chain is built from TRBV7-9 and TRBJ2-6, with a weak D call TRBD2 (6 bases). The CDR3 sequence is CASSLDRGSGANVLTF. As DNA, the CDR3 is TGTGCCAGCAGCCTCGACCGGGGGTCTGGGGCCAACGTCCTGACTTTC.